The present TCR beta chain was sequenced within a study of CD8+CD57+ T cells in acquired aplastic anemia. The CDR3 runs to 13 residues. The V gene's germline CDR1 is SSHAT and CDR2 FNYEAQ (reference sequence). TCR beta VDJ and CDR3 were profiled, and genomic DNA was the template. In TCRdb, the reads were re-called with MiXCR into one record per CDR3 protein. The sample holds approximately 170,000 distinct CDR3 sequences, roughly 56% seen once. At least ten counts were recorded for this clonotype. Its antigen is currently unknown. At one end, the junction sequence differs from germline, possibly due to a read error. General observations from the study: Significance was not reached for CD8+ Simpson's diversity between patients and controls.

Sequencing was carried out using sorted CD4+, CD8+, or CD8+CD57+ T cells (not recorded which) from PBMCs. The receptor was derived from a human donor in good health, serving as a control. This chain uses TRBV7-7 with TRBJ1-1, with unresolved D. The CDR3 region is CASSLDYNTEAFF. The CDR3 DNA is TGTGCTAGCAGCCTTGACTATAACACTGAAGCTTTCTTT. Drawing the rest from reference TRBV7-7 and TRBJ1-1, the complete variable domain is GAGVSQSPRYKVTKRGQDVTLRCDPISSHATLYWYQQALGQGPEFLTYFNYEAQPDKSGLPSDRFSAERPEGSISTLTIQRTEQRDSAMYRCASSLDYNTEAFFGQGTRLTVV.